One sample yielded the 20 T cell receptor beta chains listed below, sequenced in a study of blood T cell repertoires in COVID-19. Here immunoSEQ multiplex PCR was the method, and the copy in TCRdb shows in-frame clones only, minus some. The data show 50,000 or so clones, 93% seen once. The sample comprised peripheral blood. These receptors were collected from a man aged 55-75 years with COVID-19, enrolled during active disease.

This rearrangement joins TRBV30 to TRBJ2-1, with a weak D call TRBD2 (6 bases). V was shortened by 0 bases and J by 5 bases, with 23 bases between the two germline ends. CDR1 is GTSNPN and CDR2 is SVGIG in the germline V gene (reference sequence). The CDR3 covers 18 residues. This CDR3 reads CAWSVQWTKSRLDNEQFF. DNA for the CDR3: TGTGCCTGGAGTGTACAGTGGACTAAATCCCGGCTTGACAATGAGCAGTTCTTC.

This clone has only one observation. This chain's CDR3 is CAIRRTGISYNEQFF. Here the CDR3 DNA reads TGTGCCATCCGGCGGACAGGAATCTCCTACAATGAGCAGTTCTTC. V usage is TRBV10-3 and J usage is TRBJ2-1, with 7 bases aligning to TRBD1. The junction had 7 bases not matched to a gene; V was cut back by 8 bases and J by 0 bases. Germline V gene data show CDR1 as ENHRY and CDR2 as SYGVKD. CDR3 length: 15 amino acids.

V is TRBV7-3 and J is TRBJ2-3; 8 bases are shared with TRBD1. The CDR3 runs 14 residues. The V and J ends lost 5 bases and 2 bases, in that order; junction bases with no gene match: 3. Germline V gene lookup returns CDR1 SGHTA and CDR2 FQGTGA. CDR3 in amino acids: CASSRQGNTDTQYF. In DNA form, the CDR3 reads TGTGCCAGCAGCAGACAGGGGAACACAGATACGCAGTATTTT. The entire variable domain, with the rest obtained from reference TRBV7-3 and TRBJ2-3, is as follows: GAGVSQTPSNKVTEKGKYVELRCDPISGHTALYWYRQSLGQGPEFLIYFQGTGAADDSGLPNDRFFAVRPEGSVSTLKIQRTERGDSAVYLCASSRQGNTDTQYFGPGTRLTVL.

The genes are TRBV10-3 and TRBJ1-2; 8 nucleotides line up with TRBD1. Trimming cost V 3 bases and J 4 bases; bases outside gene matches: 1. CDR3 size: 13 residues. Germline CDR1 reads ENHRY; CDR2 reads SYGVKD. CDR3 region: CAISETGGYGYTF. For the CDR3, the DNA is TGTGCCATCAGTGAAACAGGGGGCTATGGCTACACCTTC.

This clone appeared once. The CDR3 is CAISGDRGDTEAFF. The CDR3 DNA reads as TGTGCCATCAGTGGGGACAGGGGAGACACTGAAGCTTTCTTT. This sequence joins TRBV10-3 and TRBJ1-1, with TRBD1 matching 10 bases. The CDR3 runs to 14 residues. Germline lookup yields CDR1 ENHRY and CDR2 SYGVKD. Trimming at V came to 4 bases and at J to 3 bases, leaving 2 bases not matched to a gene.

The rearrangement links TRBV4-3 to TRBJ2-2, with TRBD2 identical over 7 bases. Losses at the gene ends were 5 bases for V and 4 bases for J; bases not matched to a gene: 10. Germline V gives CDR1 LGHNA, CDR2 YSLEER. This CDR3 comprises 16 residues. The CDR3 DNA reads TGCGCCAGCAGCAAATCGGCGGGAGTTGTCACCGGGGAGCTGTTTTTT. Protein: CASSKSAGVVTGELFF.

CDR3 residues: CASSVGAPDRPGNTIYF. CDR3 nucleotide sequence: TGTGCCAGCAGCGTAGGGGCTCCTGACCGCCCTGGAAACACCATATATTTT. This chain uses TRBV9 with TRBJ1-3, with unresolved D. Germline values: CDR1 SGDLS, CDR2 YYNGEE. The V end lost 0 bases, the J end lost 2 bases, and 15 bases lay between the germline ends. The CDR3 is 17 amino acids.

This clone came up a few times. The chain recombines TRBV4-1 with TRBJ2-7, with 9 bases fitting TRBD2. V lost 5 bases to trimming and J lost 1 base; unmatched junction nucleotides: 9. Germline V gene lookup returns CDR1 MGHRA and CDR2 YSYEKL. The CDR3 is 16 amino acids. The chain's CDR3 is CASSGAGSGRSYEQYF. The CDR3 DNA follows: TGCGCCAGCAGCGGGGCAGGTAGCGGGAGATCCTACGAGCAGTACTTC.

This chain uses TRBV15 with TRBJ1-5; 12 nucleotides align to TRBD1. Trimming cost V 5 bases and J 0 bases; bases outside gene matches: 17. The V gene's germline CDR1 is LNHNV and CDR2 YYDKDF (reference sequence). The CDR3 totals 21 residues. CDR3 region: CATSGSGTGGPSAYSNQPQHF. DNA for the CDR3: TGTGCCACCAGCGGATCCGGGACAGGGGGCCCCAGTGCCTATAGCAATCAGCCCCAGCATTTT.

V usage is TRBV7-2 and J usage is TRBJ1-2; D gene ambiguous. Germline V gene data show CDR1 as SGHTA and CDR2 as FQGNSA. Trimming shortened V by 5 bases and J by 0 bases, and 10 bases separated the two germline ends. The CDR3 consists of 14 residues. CDR3 protein: CASSPRIANYGYTF. The CDR3 DNA is TGTGCCAGCAGCCCCAGGATAGCTAACTATGGCTACACCTTC.

This chain links TRBV30 with TRBJ2-1, with TRBD1 matching 9 bases. V lost 4 bases to trimming and J lost 7 bases; unmatched junction nucleotides: 5. The germline gives CDR1 GTSNPN, CDR2 SVGIG (reference sequence). This CDR3 has 13 amino acids. CDR3 residues: CAWKRTGDNEQFF. The CDR3, as DNA: TGTGCCTGGAAAAGGACAGGGGATAATGAGCAGTTCTTC.

The gene calls are TRBV15 and TRBJ2-2; 10 bases match TRBD2. The CDR3 loop spans 18 amino acids. V trimming: 2 bases; J trimming: 4 bases; junction bases outside the gene matches: 10. Per the germline V gene, CDR1 is LNHNV and CDR2 is YYDKDF (reference sequence). This chain's CDR3 is CATSRPPGAGGRTGELFF. CDR3 bases: TGTGCCACCAGCAGACCCCCAGGAGCGGGGGGGCGCACCGGGGAGCTGTTTTTT.

In this sample, this clone turned up once. The chain uses TRBV2 and TRBJ1-5; 7 positions agree with TRBD1. The CDR3 spans 15 residues. CDR1 and CDR2 from the germline V gene are SNHLY and FYNNEI. Trimming at V came to 6 bases and at J to 0 bases, leaving 5 bases not matched to a gene. CDR3 in amino acids: CASSGQVNSNQPQHF. CDR3 coding DNA: TGTGCCAGCAGCGGACAGGTTAATAGCAATCAGCCCCAGCATTTT.

As DNA, the CDR3 is TGTGCCAGCAGCTTAGGGTACCGGGCGGGGGCTTTGGGCGAGCAGTACTTC. Its translation is CASSLGYRAGALGEQYF. The chain employs TRBV13 and TRBJ2-7; possibly TRBD2 for D (7 bases). Deletions cut 0 bases from V and 6 bases from J, with 21 bases between. Per germline, CDR1 PRHDT and CDR2 FYEKMQ (reference sequence). The CDR3 consists of 17 residues. Full variable domain (remainder filled in from reference TRBV13 and TRBJ2-7): AAGVIQSPRHLIKEKRETATLKCYPIPRHDTVYWYQQGPGQDPQFLISFYEKMQSDKGSIPDRFSAQQFSDYHSELNMSSLELGDSALYFCASSLGYRAGALGEQYFGPGTRLTVT.

V gene TRBV30 combines with J gene TRBJ1-5, with D hard to call. This CDR3 region has 14 residues. Germline-derived CDR1 and CDR2 are GTSNPN and SVGIG (reference sequence). Trimming shortened V by 4 bases and J by 2 bases, and 12 bases separated the two germline ends. The CDR3 region has the DNA TGTGCCTGGAACGAGGGATTGGGCAATCAGCCCCAGCATTTT. Translation: CAWNEGLGNQPQHF.

The rearrangement uses TRBV7-9 and TRBJ1-2; D unclear. V was shortened by 6 bases and J by 0 bases, with 8 bases between the two germline ends. The CDR3 sequence is 13 residues long. The germline CDR1 and CDR2 sequences are SEHNR and FQNEAQ (reference sequence). The DNA of the CDR3 is TGTGCCAGCAGTTGGCAGACTAACTATGGCTACACCTTC. This encodes CASSWQTNYGYTF. Full variable domain (missing parts from reference TRBV7-9 and TRBJ1-2): DTGVSQNPRHKITKRGQNVTFRCDPISEHNRLYWYRQTLGQGPEFLTYFQNEAQLEKSRLLSDRFSAERPKGSFSTLEIQRTEQGDSAMYLCASSWQTNYGYTFGSGTRLTVV.

The V gene is TRBV29-1, the J gene TRBJ2-7; 9 bases are a match to TRBD2. Looked up from germline, CDR1 is SQVTM and CDR2 is ANQGSEA. This CDR3 region has 13 residues. J lost 3 bases, V lost 3 bases, and 3 bases had no gene match. CDR3 nucleotide sequence: TGCAGCGTTGATGGCGGGGGGGGCTACGAGCAGTACTTC. Translating it yields CSVDGGGGYEQYF.

The chain carries TRBV6-5 and TRBJ1-3; 8 nucleotides align to TRBD1. The CDR3 has 16 amino acids. The junction had 4 bases not matched to a gene; V was cut back by 2 bases and J by 1 base. Per the germline V gene, CDR1 is MNHEY and CDR2 is SVGAGI. The DNA for the CDR3 is TGTGCCAGCAGTTACACGGACAGGGCATCTGGAAACACCATATATTTT. Translation: CASSYTDRASGNTIYF.

This clone was seen only a few times. V usage is TRBV6-6 and J usage is TRBJ1-2, with a possible D match to TRBD1 (5 bases). The CDR3 runs 15 residues. Trimming cost V 0 bases and J 8 bases, with 16 bases left between them. Germline V gene data show CDR1 as MNHNY and CDR2 as SVGAGI (reference sequence). The CDR3 sequence is CASSYSSLAGDGYTF. The CDR3 nucleotides are TGTGCCAGCAGTTACTCGAGCTTAGCGGGGGACGGCTACACCTTC.

The chain is built from TRBV7-2 and TRBJ1-2; TRBD1 aligns across 10 bases. The length of the CDR3 is 15 residues. Germline lookup yields CDR1 SGHTA and CDR2 FQGNSA. J gave up 6 bases and V 5 bases, and 9 bases lay outside the gene matches. CDR3 DNA: TGTGCCAGCAGCCCACAGGCGGGGACAGGGGATGGCTACACCTTC. Its protein is CASSPQAGTGDGYTF.